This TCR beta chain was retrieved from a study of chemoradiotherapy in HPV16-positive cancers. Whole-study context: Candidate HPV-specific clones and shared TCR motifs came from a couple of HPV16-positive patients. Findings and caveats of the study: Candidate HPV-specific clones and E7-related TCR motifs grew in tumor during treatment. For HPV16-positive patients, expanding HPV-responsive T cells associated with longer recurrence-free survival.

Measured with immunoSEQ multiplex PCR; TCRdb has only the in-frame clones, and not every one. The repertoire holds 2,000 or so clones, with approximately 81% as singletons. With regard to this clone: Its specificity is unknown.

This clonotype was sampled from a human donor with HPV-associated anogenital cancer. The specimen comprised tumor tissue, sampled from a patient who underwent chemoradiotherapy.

For the CDR3, the DNA is TGCGCCAGCAGCCTGGAGACATCCAACTATGGCTACACCTTC. Its protein is CASSLETSNYGYTF. The gene calls are TRBV5-1 and TRBJ1-2; D not certain. Germline V gene sequence: CDR1 SGHRS, CDR2 YFSETQ. The V end lost 4 bases, the J end lost 2 bases, and 12 bases lay between the germline ends. This CDR3 comprises 14 residues.